The TCR beta chain described here comes from a study of blood T cell repertoires in COVID-19. Turning to the study itself: Collection of acute and convalescent COVID-19 samples took place in the United States, Italy and Spain.

The cohort comprised adults aged roughly 18 to 90 years residing in under 25 US areas. Grouping used clinical history reported by participants in a survey and questionnaire. The study counted Cohort 3 donors as recovered given two negative PCRs, clearance, or symptom resolution. The protocol was immunoSEQ multiplex PCR, while the TCRdb copy is restricted to in-frame clones and leaves out a portion. The data contain 360,000 or so clones, over 80% of them singletons. CDR3 size: 15 residues. V was pared by 3 bases and J by 4 bases, with 5 bases of the junction left unmatched. The germline V gene has CDR1 SGHVS and CDR2 FQNEAQ.

The TCR originated in a woman between 50 and 59 years old who had recovered from COVID-19. J is TRBJ1-5 and V is TRBV7-8, with 8 bases that match TRBD1. Specimen: PBMCs or T cells enriched from blood (not recorded which). The CDR3 sequence is CASSFQGAVNQPQHF. In nucleotides, the CDR3 is TGTGCCAGCAGCTTTCAGGGGGCGGTAAATCAGCCCCAGCATTTT.